Given below is one T cell receptor (beta chain) in context. Its antigen is unidentified. The junction does not match germline at one end; this may be a read error. Naive or memory CD4+ cells were cultured 1:1 with T cell-depleted PBMCs plus CEF. Generated by immunoSEQ multiplex PCR, the TCRdb table keeps only in-frame clones and is missing some. The table includes 38,000 or so clones, roughly 82% detected once. The data were taken from a study of CD4 T cells in relation to SARS-CoV-2 and coronaviruses. Turning to the study itself: TCR beta CDR3s were sequenced after 10-day antigen culture of PBMCs. Study-level findings and limits: This crossreactivity analysis covered spike protein alone, no other viral proteins.

Germline V gene sequence: CDR1 LGHNT, CDR2 FRNRAP. CDR3 length equals 12 residues. The sample comprised memory CD4+ T cells from PBMCs, cultured in vitro. The genes are TRBV12-5 and TRBJ2-1; no definite D call. This clonotype was sampled from an adult with COVID-19. The CDR3 coding sequence is TGTGCTAGTGGTACCGACTCCCCAGAGCTGTTCTTC. It specifies CASGTDSPELFF.